Here is one T cell receptor beta chain with its context. This record belongs to a study of blood T cell repertoires in COVID-19. Study as a whole: In each case, the material was cDNA or gDNA derived from T cells, B-cell-depleted T cells, or PBMCs.

The CDR3 runs 13 residues. With 0 bases removed from V and 5 bases from J, the gap between germline ends came to 7 bases. Germline assignment: CDR1 MGHDK and CDR2 SYGVNS. In the original workflow: By means of reference gene primer amplification, nucleated cell counts were estimated. Only in-frame clones appear in the TCRdb table, and some are missing; sequencing was by immunoSEQ multiplex PCR. The DNA gave D and trimming, while V, J and clone size come from that table. The table has tens of thousands of clones, about 79% seen once. This sequence originates from a man in his 60s with acute or convalescent COVID-19. This rearrangement joins TRBV25-1 to TRBJ1-1; D gene ambiguous. The sequencing input was peripheral blood. DNA for the CDR3: TGTGCCAGCAGTGAATATACCACTACTGAAGCTTTCTTT. As protein: CASSEYTTTEAFF.